This TCR beta chain was documented in a study of OX40 agonist ivuxolimab in advanced cancers. About the study: Allowance was made for prior anti-PD-1, anti-PD-L1 or anti-CTLA-4 therapy, and about 40% had some. The study's findings and limits: Partial responders at 0.1-3.0 mg/kg showed near-lowest clonal expansion.

The CDR3 has 16 amino acids. Trimming removed 3 bases at V and 5 bases at J, with 20 bases between. Germline V CDR1 and CDR2: LNHDA, SQIVND (reference sequence). Produced via immunoSEQ multiplex PCR; TCRdb's table is partial and in-frame only. The table records 10,000 to 15,000 clones, roughly 71% of them present only once. Comment on this clone: Its cognate antigen is unknown.

The TCR originated in an adult with an advanced solid tumor such as melanoma, head and neck, liver or kidney cancer. Specimen: CD4+ or CD8+ T cells sorted from blood, collected in a trial of the OX40 agonist ivuxolimab. J is TRBJ2-7 and V is TRBV19; D tentatively fits TRBD1 or TRBD2 (5 bases each). The chain's CDR3 is CASSIRPVQGDHEQYF. The CDR3 DNA reads as TGTGCCAGTAGTATTCGACCGGTCCAGGGAGACCACGAGCAGTACTTC.